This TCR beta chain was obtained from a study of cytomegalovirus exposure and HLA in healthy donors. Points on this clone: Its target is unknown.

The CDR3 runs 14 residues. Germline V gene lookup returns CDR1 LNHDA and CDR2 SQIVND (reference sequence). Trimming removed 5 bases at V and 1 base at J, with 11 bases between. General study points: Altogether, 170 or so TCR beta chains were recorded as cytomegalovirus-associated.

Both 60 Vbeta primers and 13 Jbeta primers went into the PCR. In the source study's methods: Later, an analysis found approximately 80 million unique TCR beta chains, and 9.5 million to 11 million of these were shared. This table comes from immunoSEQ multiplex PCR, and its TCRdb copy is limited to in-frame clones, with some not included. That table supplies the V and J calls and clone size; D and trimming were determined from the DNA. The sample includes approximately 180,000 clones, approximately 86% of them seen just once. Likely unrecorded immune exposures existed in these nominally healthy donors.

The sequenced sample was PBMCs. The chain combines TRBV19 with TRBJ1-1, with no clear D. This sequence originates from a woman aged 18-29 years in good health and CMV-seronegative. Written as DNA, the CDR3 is TGTGCCAGTAGTTCCGGTTTTCAGAACACTGAAGCTTTCTTT. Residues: CASSSGFQNTEAFF.